Sequencing of this T cell receptor beta chain was carried out in a study of blood T cell repertoires in COVID-19. The V gene end was trimmed by 6 bases and the J gene end by 4 bases; junction bases not matched to a gene: 15. The CDR3 totals 17 residues. Germline V gene data show CDR1 as LNHDA and CDR2 as SQIVND (reference sequence). TCRdb's copy holds only in-frame clones and misses some; the assay was immunoSEQ multiplex PCR. The top ten hold more than 3% of the sample, which has 350,000 to 450,000 clones, roughly 85% seen once. What was sequenced was peripheral blood. The receptor's source is a woman in her late teens or twenties with acute or convalescent COVID-19. This chain links TRBV19 with TRBJ2-1, with 7 bases lining up with TRBD2. In DNA, the CDR3 is TGTGCCAGTAGCTCCCTCTCCGAGCGGGGACCTTACAATGAGCAGTTCTTC. It yields the protein CASSSLSERGPYNEQFF. The full variable domain, completed using reference TRBV19 and TRBJ2-1, is DGGITQSPKYLFRKEGQNVTLSCEQNLNHDAMYWYRQDPGQGLRLIYYSQIVNDFQKGDIAEGYSVSREKKESFPLTVTSAQKNPTAFYLCASSSLSERGPYNEQFFGPGTRLTVL.